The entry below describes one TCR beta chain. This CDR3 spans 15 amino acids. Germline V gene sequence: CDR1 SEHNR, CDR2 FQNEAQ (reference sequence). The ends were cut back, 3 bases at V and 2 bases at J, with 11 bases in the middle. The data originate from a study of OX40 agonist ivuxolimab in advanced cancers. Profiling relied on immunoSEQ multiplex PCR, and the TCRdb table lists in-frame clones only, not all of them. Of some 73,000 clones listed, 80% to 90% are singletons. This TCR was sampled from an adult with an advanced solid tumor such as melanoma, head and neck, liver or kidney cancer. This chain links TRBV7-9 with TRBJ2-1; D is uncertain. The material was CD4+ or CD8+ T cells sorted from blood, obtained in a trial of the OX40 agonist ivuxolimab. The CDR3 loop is CASSFLSTPYNEQFF. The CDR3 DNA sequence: TGTGCCAGCAGCTTCCTTTCGACTCCCTACAATGAGCAGTTCTTC.